These 10 T cell receptor beta chains were all obtained from the same sample, sequenced in a study of T cell responses to AZD1222 COVID-19 vaccine. Sequencing was performed with immunoSEQ multiplex PCR; in TCRdb, only in-frame clones are kept and a portion is missing. The sample includes 100,000 to 150,000 clones, 90% of them seen just once. Sequenced material: peripheral blood, taken on day 0 of AZD1222 vaccination. The receptor set was obtained from an adult in good health.

The J gene is TRBJ1-5, the V gene TRBV6-5; D ambiguous. Deletions cut 2 bases from V and 7 bases from J, with 9 bases between. CDR3 length: 13 residues. The germline gives CDR1 MNHEY, CDR2 SVGAGI. In nucleotides, the CDR3 is TGTGCCAGCAGTTACGATGTGGGCCAGCCCCAGCATTTT. It specifies CASSYDVGQPQHF.

The V and J genes are TRBV2 and TRBJ2-3; D perhaps matches TRBD1 (6 bases). Germline assignment: CDR1 SNHLY and CDR2 FYNNEI. The CDR3 has 12 residues. V lost 6 bases, J lost 11 bases, and 15 bases lay in between. The chain's CDR3 is CASSYRVYEQYF. For the CDR3, the DNA is TGTGCCAGCAGCTACAGGGTCTATGAGCAGTATTTT.

The chain recombines TRBV4-1 with TRBJ1-2; no firm D call. CDR3 size: 16 residues. Germline values: CDR1 MGHRA, CDR2 YSYEKL. Trimming took off 0 bases at V and 0 bases at J, with 11 bases between the two ends. The CDR3 reads CASSQDFPRANYGYTF. CDR3 in DNA: TGCGCCAGCAGCCAAGATTTCCCCAGAGCTAACTATGGCTACACCTTC.

This chain joins TRBV5-1 and TRBJ2-5; a weak D match, TRBD1 (5 bases). The CDR3 runs 13 residues. CDR1 and CDR2 from the germline V gene are SGHRS and YFSETQ. The V end was cut by 0 bases, the J end by 5 bases, with 8 bases between. The CDR3 sequence: CASSLDRRETQYF. The CDR3, as DNA: TGCGCCAGCAGCTTGGACAGGCGGGAGACCCAGTACTTC.

The count of this clone is one. V is TRBV5-1 and J is TRBJ1-2, with 11 bases identical to TRBD1. CDR1 and CDR2 (germline): SGHRS, YFSETQ. The CDR3 extends over 14 amino acids. The V gene end was trimmed by 5 bases and the J gene end by 4 bases; junction bases not matched to a gene: 4. The CDR3 bases are TGCGCCAGCAGATGGACAGGGGGCGTCTATGGCTACACCTTC. It yields the protein CASRWTGGVYGYTF.

The chain links TRBV27 to TRBJ2-5; a weak D match, TRBD1 (6 bases). Germline V gene lookup returns CDR1 MNHEY and CDR2 SMNVEV (reference sequence). The CDR3 has 13 residues. Between the trimmed V and J ends, which lost 6 bases and 2 bases, there was a span of 10 bases. CDR3 nucleotides: TGTGCCAGCAGCGGACAGCTACAAGAGACCCAGTACTTC. This translates into CASSGQLQETQYF.

The DNA of the CDR3 is TGTGCCAGCAGCTTGGCCGGGACACTCTACGAGCAGTACTTC. Translated: CASSLAGTLYEQYF. V is TRBV5-6 and J is TRBJ2-7, with D perhaps matching TRBD1 (6 bases). The V end lost 0 bases, the J end lost 3 bases, and 10 bases lay between the germline ends. The germline V gene encodes CDR1 SGHDT and CDR2 YYEEEE. The CDR3 runs to 14 residues.

The V and J genes are TRBV28 and TRBJ1-6; TRBD1 matches 8 bases. This CDR3 contains 18 residues. Germline CDR1 is MDHEN and CDR2 is SYDVKM. J was trimmed by 0 bases and V by 8 bases; bases with no gene match: 12. The CDR3 reads CASGTGLSPSSYNSPLHF. DNA of the CDR3: TGTGCCAGCGGGACAGGACTAAGCCCGAGCTCCTATAATTCACCCCTCCACTTT.

The chain recombines TRBV7-8 with TRBJ2-2; 9 bases map to TRBD2. V shed 3 bases, J shed 4 bases, and the junction held 3 bases outside the gene matches. The germline gives CDR1 SGHVS, CDR2 FQNEAQ. The CDR3 sequence is 15 residues long. This CDR3 is CASSLTSGPTGELFF. The CDR3 nucleotides read TGTGCCAGCAGCTTGACTAGCGGACCCACCGGGGAGCTGTTTTTT.

This clone was seen once. The chain combines TRBV19 with TRBJ1-2, with 8 bases that match TRBD1. The CDR3 is 13 amino acids. J gave up 9 bases and V 7 bases, and 10 bases lay outside the gene matches. Germline V gene data show CDR1 as LNHDA and CDR2 as SQIVND (reference sequence). The chain's CDR3 is CASTPDRVESYTF. The DNA for the CDR3 is TGTGCCAGTACCCCGGACAGGGTTGAGAGCTACACCTTC.